One T cell receptor (beta chain) is described in this entry. Its matching antigen is unknown. Semi-nested PCR with Nested Universal Primer A followed constant-region reverse priming of full-length variable regions. Each CDR3 protein gets one entry after TCRdb re-called the 5' RACE reads with MiXCR. The sample consists of about 7,200 distinct CDR3 sequences, roughly 40% of them appearing once. Overall study results and limits: Tumor Treg TCRs overlapped most with tumor naive CD4+ cells.

CD4+CD45RO+CD25- cells were isolated as memory CD4+ T cells. The germline gives CDR1 DFQATT, CDR2 SNEGSKA (reference sequence). The junction had 8 bases not matched to a gene; V was cut back by 3 bases and J by 5 bases. CDR3 size: 15 residues. Sequences were obtained from memory CD4+ T cells sorted from blood. The subset was: memory CD4+ T cells, CD4+CD45RO+CD25-. The source of this sequence is a female donor with breast cancer. J is TRBJ1-5 and V is TRBV20-1; 9 bases are a match to TRBD1. CDR3 loop: CSARGRDRVDQPQHF. In DNA form, the CDR3 reads TGCAGTGCTAGGGGTCGGGACAGGGTGGATCAGCCCCAGCATTTT.